This T cell receptor beta chain comes out of a study of cytomegalovirus exposure and HLA in healthy donors. Study results and limitations: Reports described diagnosis of cytomegalovirus status by the classifier as highly specific and sensitive. As confirmed in vitro, a few CMV-associated chains were specific for CMV antigens. Overall, roughly 150 TCR beta chains were annotated as cytomegalovirus-associated.

Turning to this clone: Its antigen is unknown.

Libraries were prepared by immunoSEQ multiplex PCR; TCRdb keeps only in-frame clonotypes and omits some of them. The table includes roughly 250,000 clones, almost 90% detected once. A 120-subject validation cohort, separate from the approximately 670-subject first cohort, supplied the donors. CDR1 is ENHRY and CDR2 is SYGVKD in the germline V gene. CDR3 length: 13 amino acids. Sequenced sample: PBMCs. This clonotype was sampled from a woman between 18 and 30 years old in good health and CMV-seronegative. The chain recombines TRBV10-3 with TRBJ1-1; maybe TRBD1 (5 bases). CDR3 sequence: CAITQGGNTEAFF. CDR3 sequence (DNA): TGTGCTATTACCCAGGGTGGGAACACTGAAGCTTTCTTT.